Listed here are 23 T cell receptor beta chains from one sample, sequenced in a study of blood T cell repertoires in COVID-19. Assay: immunoSEQ multiplex PCR; the TCRdb copy retains only in-frame clones and omits some. The sample comprises approximately 170,000 clones, around 86% of which are singletons, and roughly 7% rests with the top ten. The sequencing input was peripheral blood. Receptor source: a woman older than 75 in a cohort sampled during active or convalescent COVID-19.

In this sample, this clone turned up many times. The J gene is TRBJ1-6, the V gene TRBV2; 10 bases are a match to TRBD1. Germline CDR1 SNHLY, CDR2 FYNNEI. The CDR3 sequence is 15 residues long. V shed 7 bases, J shed 5 bases, and the junction held 5 bases outside the gene matches. The CDR3 coding sequence is TGTGCCAGCAAGATTGGGACAGGGGATAATTCACCCCTCCACTTT. This translates into CASKIGTGDNSPLHF.

This clone was detected only once. This chain links TRBV6-5 with TRBJ1-6; 8 bases are shared with TRBD1. Germline V gene lookup returns CDR1 MNHEY and CDR2 SVGAGI. This CDR3 comprises 14 residues. The trim removed 5 bases at V and 8 bases at J, leaving 5 bases unmatched. The CDR3 here is CASSQGQEHSPLHF. The CDR3 nucleotides read TGTGCCAGCAGTCAGGGACAGGAGCATTCACCCCTCCACTTT.

The rearrangement joins TRBV18 to TRBJ2-3; 7 bases map to TRBD2. The length of the CDR3 is 14 residues. V lost 2 bases and J lost 3; bases outside the gene matches: 2. Germline assignment: CDR1 KGHSH and CDR2 LQKENI. DNA for the CDR3: TGTGCCAGCTCACCAGGGACTACTACAGATACGCAGTATTTT. Translation gives CASSPGTTTDTQYF.

The chain combines TRBV6-5 with TRBJ1-1; maybe TRBD1 (6 bases). This CDR3 spans 12 amino acids. Deletions cut 8 bases from V and 5 bases from J, with 12 bases between. Germline loops: CDR1 MNHEY, CDR2 SVGAGI. The CDR3 protein is CASGTRGTEAFF. Here the CDR3 DNA reads TGTGCCAGCGGCACGAGGGGGACTGAAGCTTTCTTT.

The chain combines TRBV3-1 (or the pseudogene TRBV3-2) with TRBJ2-1; TRBD2 matches at 10 bases. With V trimmed by 4 bases and J by 4 bases, 4 bases remained unmatched. The CDR3 has 15 amino acids. Germline V CDR1 and CDR2: LGHDT, YNNKEL (reference sequence). In DNA form, the CDR3 reads TGTGCCAGCAGCCCCGGACTAGCGGCGTACAATGAGCAGTTCTTC. Translating it yields CASSPGLAAYNEQFF.

This chain links TRBV3-1 (or the pseudogene TRBV3-2) with TRBJ2-3; D is perhaps TRBD2 (6 bases). Germline lookup yields CDR1 LGHDT and CDR2 YNNKEL (reference sequence). The CDR3 totals 16 residues. With 0 bases removed from V and 4 bases from J, the gap between germline ends came to 14 bases. The CDR3 is CASSQEGGTTPDTQYF. As DNA, the CDR3 is TGTGCCAGCAGCCAAGAGGGAGGCACCACCCCAGATACGCAGTATTTT.

The gene calls are TRBV19 and TRBJ2-7, with TRBD1 matching over 7 bases. The CDR3 spans 16 residues. The germline CDR1 and CDR2 sequences are LNHDA and SQIVND (reference sequence). After removal of 0 bases from V and 2 bases from J, the junction contained 7 bases not matched to a gene. CDR3 nucleotide sequence: TGTGCCAGTAGTATAGACGGCAGGGGGTTTACCTACGAGCAGTACTTC. Translating it yields CASSIDGRGFTYEQYF.

The chain combines TRBV6-5 with TRBJ1-6; D gene unclear. Germline V gene sequence: CDR1 MNHEY, CDR2 SVGAGI. Trimming pared 4 bases from V and 9 bases from J, leaving 10 bases between. This CDR3 is built from 13 residues. The CDR3 bases are TGTGCCAGCAGTTTGCAGACAACTTCACCCCTCCACTTT. Encoded protein: CASSLQTTSPLHF.

This clone has at least ten counts. V usage is TRBV11-2 and J usage is TRBJ1-1; 8 bases line up with TRBD1. From germline, CDR1 is SGHAT and CDR2 FQNNGV. This CDR3 is built from 14 residues. Trimming removed 7 bases from V and 5 bases from J; junction bases left unmatched: 9. The CDR3 DNA reads as TGTGCCAGCACCACTCCAGGGGGCTGGACTGAAGCTTTCTTT. Translation gives CASTTPGGWTEAFF.

The genes are TRBV6-6 and TRBJ2-1, with TRBD2 identical over 13 bases. Per germline, CDR1 MNHNY and CDR2 SVGAGI (reference sequence). After removal of 6 bases from V and 8 bases from J, the junction contained 10 bases not matched to a gene. The CDR3 extends over 16 amino acids. The CDR3 loop reads CASSPPGLAGEDEQFF. The CDR3 DNA is TGTGCCAGCAGCCCCCCAGGACTAGCGGGAGAGGATGAGCAGTTCTTC.

This chain links TRBV5-1 with TRBJ1-4; D is possibly TRBD1 (5 bases). Per germline, CDR1 SGHRS and CDR2 YFSETQ. The CDR3 covers 15 residues. Trimming removed 0 bases at V and 6 bases at J, with 12 bases between. CDR3 residues: CASSLGMGPHEKLFF. DNA for the CDR3: TGCGCCAGCAGCTTGGGGATGGGGCCCCATGAAAAACTGTTTTTT.

The chain joins TRBV10-3 to TRBJ1-3; 7 nucleotides match TRBD1. Per germline, CDR1 ENHRY and CDR2 SYGVKD. The junction had 7 bases not matched to a gene; V was cut back by 2 bases and J by 0 bases. The CDR3 sequence is 17 residues long. This chain's CDR3 is CAISETGTVFSGNTIYF. The CDR3 DNA is TGTGCCATCAGTGAGACCGGGACAGTCTTCTCTGGAAACACCATATATTTT.

The chain links TRBV7-9 to TRBJ2-7; D uncertain. V shed 5 bases and J shed 0 bases, with 17 bases lying between them. The CDR3 contains 16 residues. Germline values: CDR1 SEHNR, CDR2 FQNEAQ (reference sequence). The CDR3 protein is CASSPQHSSSSYEQYF. In DNA form, the CDR3 reads TGTGCCAGCAGCCCCCAACATTCCTCAAGCTCCTACGAGCAGTACTTC.

The chain combines TRBV5-1 with TRBJ2-1; 9 bases fit TRBD2. The CDR3 runs to 13 residues. The germline gives CDR1 SGHRS, CDR2 YFSETQ. Losses at the gene ends were 3 bases for V and 9 bases for J; bases not matched to a gene: 4. As DNA, the CDR3 is TGCGCCAGCAGCTCGGGGACTAGCATTGAGCAGTTCTTC. Its protein is CASSSGTSIEQFF.

The chain has TRBV6-2 or TRBV6-3 and TRBJ1-5; TRBD1 agrees at 8 bases. Germline-derived CDR1 and CDR2 are MNHEY and SVGEGT. The CDR3 runs 15 residues. Trimming removed 6 bases from V and 7 bases from J; junction bases left unmatched: 11. The CDR3 is CASSKSRTGSQPQHF. The CDR3 nucleotides are TGTGCCAGCAGCAAATCCCGGACAGGGAGCCAGCCCCAGCATTTT.

The genes are TRBV5-4 and TRBJ2-3; 11 bases agree with TRBD2. The junction had 2 bases not matched to a gene; V was cut back by 4 bases and J by 1 base. In germline, CDR1 is SGHNT, CDR2 YYREEE (reference sequence). The CDR3 is 15 amino acids. The CDR3 reads CASSLLAGGTDTQYF. For the CDR3, the DNA is TGTGCCAGCAGCCTACTAGCGGGGGGCACAGATACGCAGTATTTT.

V is TRBV3-1 (or the pseudogene TRBV3-2) and J is TRBJ1-2; possibly TRBD1 for D (5 bases). This CDR3 has 16 amino acids. The V gene's germline CDR1 is LGHDT and CDR2 YNNKEL (reference sequence). V gave up 4 bases and J gave up 7 bases, with 22 bases separating them. The CDR3 DNA follows: TGTGCCAGCAGCCCAAAAGACAGTGTCCCAGTGATTGGCTACACCTTC. Its protein is CASSPKDSVPVIGYTF.

The rearrangement joins TRBV5-1 to TRBJ2-1; 8 bases are shared with TRBD2. The CDR3 has 14 residues. V was pared by 1 base and J by 10 bases, with 7 bases of the junction left unmatched. The germline CDR1 and CDR2 sequences are SGHRS and YFSETQ. The CDR3 sequence: CASSLRSGSHEQFF. The CDR3 coding sequence is TGCGCCAGCAGCTTGAGGAGCGGGAGCCACGAGCAGTTCTTC.

Turning to this clone: Other DNA sequences within the sample encode an identical CDR3. The gene calls are TRBV5-1 and TRBJ2-5; D is undetermined. This CDR3 region has 14 residues. From germline, CDR1 is SGHRS and CDR2 YFSETQ. Between the trimmed V and J ends, which lost 0 bases and 2 bases, there was a span of 8 bases. DNA of the CDR3: TGCGCCAGCAGCTTGGCGGGTGTTCAAGAGACCCAGTACTTC. This codes for CASSLAGVQETQYF.

The V gene is TRBV5-1, the J gene TRBJ1-1, with D possibly TRBD1 on 5 matching bases. Deletions cut 0 bases from V and 3 bases from J, with 12 bases between. Germline loops: CDR1 SGHRS, CDR2 YFSETQ. The CDR3 has 15 residues. CDR3 DNA: TGCGCCAGCAGCTTGGTTGCGGGGCGCGACACTGAAGCTTTCTTT. Protein: CASSLVAGRDTEAFF.

The rearrangement joins TRBV7-2 to TRBJ2-2; 9 bases match TRBD1. V trimming: 3 bases; J trimming: 4 bases; junction bases outside the gene matches: 0. CDR1 is SGHTA and CDR2 is FQGNSA in the germline V gene. The CDR3 extends over 14 amino acids. The CDR3 loop reads CASSLTGGTGELFF. The CDR3 DNA follows: TGTGCCAGCAGCTTGACAGGGGGCACCGGGGAGCTGTTTTTT.

The V and J genes are TRBV6-5 and TRBJ1-2; 8 nucleotides match TRBD1. Germline trimming cut 6 bases from V and 8 bases from J; bases unmatched to any gene: 2. The CDR3 spans 11 residues. The germline V gene has CDR1 MNHEY and CDR2 SVGAGI. CDR3 bases: TGTGCCAGCAGAGGACAGGGCGGCTACACCTTC. Encoded protein: CASRGQGGYTF.

The genes are TRBV27 and TRBJ1-3; D is unclear. The CDR3 has 15 amino acids. Germline loops: CDR1 MNHEY, CDR2 SMNVEV (reference sequence). V dropped 6 bases and J dropped 3 bases, with 15 bases sitting between them. CDR3 amino acids: CASRSLGSGGNTIYF. The CDR3 DNA reads as TGTGCCAGCAGGAGTCTGGGCAGTGGTGGAAACACCATATATTTT.